These 32 T cell receptor beta chains were all obtained from the same sample, sequenced in a study of T-cell reconstitution after alpha-beta-depleted transplantation in children. Researchers prepared the TCRbeta library using unique molecular identifiers, the study reports. A single record per CDR3 protein comes from TCRdb applying MiXCR to the PCR reads. The repertoire holds approximately 400,000 distinct CDR3 sequences, around 9.9% seen once, with roughly 5.5% in the top ten. The source material was PBMCs from the stem cell graft donor, sampled from the stem cell graft. The receptors were gathered from a human donor who donated a stem cell graft to a child with acute myeloid leukemia.

The chain has TRBV10-2 and TRBJ2-1; 7 bases are shared with TRBD1. With V trimmed by 2 bases and J by 1 base, 2 bases remained unmatched. The germline gives CDR1 WSHSY, CDR2 SAAADI. This CDR3 is built from 15 residues. This CDR3 is CASSERGQSYNEQFF. The CDR3 DNA reads TGCGCCAGCAGTGAGAGGGGGCAGTCCTACAATGAGCAGTTCTTC.

The count of this clonotype is one. The chain uses TRBV7-6 and TRBJ2-2; 14 positions match TRBD2. Germline CDR1 SGHVS, CDR2 FNYEAQ. The CDR3 is 18 residues long. V was clipped by 5 bases and J by 1 base; unmatched bases: 6. The CDR3 coding sequence is TGTGCCAGCAGCCCCGCCGGGACTAGCGGGGGGAACACCGGGGAGCTGTTTTTT. Translation: CASSPAGTSGGNTGELFF.

The gene calls are TRBV10-3 and TRBJ2-1; 7 bases are shared with TRBD1. V lost 6 bases to trimming and J lost 0 bases; unmatched junction nucleotides: 5. In germline, CDR1 is ENHRY, CDR2 SYGVKD. This CDR3 is 15 amino acids long. This CDR3 is CAISSGDSSYNEQFF. The CDR3 bases are TGTGCCATCAGCTCCGGGGACAGCTCCTACAATGAGCAGTTCTTC.

This chain joins TRBV7-9 and TRBJ2-1; 7 nucleotides agree with TRBD2. The J segment lost 8 bases and the V segment lost 7 bases, leaving 17 bases of the junction unmatched. CDR1 is SEHNR and CDR2 is FQNEAQ in the germline V gene (reference sequence). The CDR3 contains 16 residues. CDR3 sequence: CASTPGQRGFWDEQFF. The CDR3 DNA is TGTGCCAGCACCCCAGGGCAGCGGGGCTTCTGGGATGAGCAGTTCTTC.

The chain couples TRBV7-9 to TRBJ2-3; 7 bases match TRBD2. CDR3 length: 16 amino acids. V trimming: 1 base; J trimming: 3 bases; junction bases outside the gene matches: 7. Germline V gene sequence: CDR1 SEHNR, CDR2 FQNEAQ (reference sequence). In DNA, the CDR3 is TGTGCCAGCAGCTTAGAGGGCGGGAGAATGACAGATACGCAGTATTTT. Protein product: CASSLEGGRMTDTQYF.

This clonotype occurred a few times. This chain joins TRBV7-2 and TRBJ2-2; tentatively, D is TRBD1 (6 bases). The ends were cut back, 3 bases at V and 0 bases at J, with 8 bases in the middle. Germline CDR1 and CDR2: SGHTA and FQGNSA. The CDR3 extends over 15 amino acids. The CDR3 loop reads CASSFRTANTGELFF. In DNA form, the CDR3 reads TGTGCCAGCAGCTTCAGGACAGCGAACACCGGGGAGCTGTTTTTT.

This clonotype has a single count. The chain has TRBV29-1 and TRBJ2-4; D unclear. The CDR3 consists of 13 residues. V shed 5 bases and J shed 12 bases, with 20 bases lying between them. Germline loops: CDR1 SQVTM, CDR2 ANQGSEA. CDR3 sequence reads: CSVSTDGPVSQYF. CDR3 bases: TGCAGCGTTTCGACGGACGGACCGGTCAGTCAGTACTTC. The full variable domain, in which reference TRBV29-1 and TRBJ2-4 provide the parts outside the CDR3, is SAVISQKPSRDICQRGTSLTIQCQVDSQVTMMFWYRQQPGQSLTLIATANQGSEATYESGFVIDKFPISRPNLTFSTLTVSNMSPEDSSIYLCSVSTDGPVSQYFGAGTRLSVL.

This chain connects TRBV6-2 or TRBV6-3 to TRBJ2-7; no reliable D call. This CDR3 contains 15 residues. Germline CDR1 is MNHEY and CDR2 is SVGEGT. V lost 8 bases, J lost 2 bases, and 19 bases lay in between. This CDR3 reads CASGGSPMDPYEQYF. The CDR3 nucleotides read TGTGCCAGCGGTGGATCGCCGATGGATCCCTACGAGCAGTACTTC.

This clonotype occurred many times. The chain links TRBV12-3 or TRBV12-4 to TRBJ1-2, with a tentative D call TRBD1 (5 bases). The CDR3 loop spans 13 amino acids. Trimming cost V 6 bases and J 9 bases, with 17 bases left between them. Here the CDR3 reads CASSLGSTASYTF. In DNA, the CDR3 is TGTGCCAGCAGCCTGGGTTCGACAGCGAGCTACACCTTC.

This clonotype was observed a few times. The V and J genes are TRBV14 and TRBJ2-1, with D possibly matching TRBD2 (6 bases). Trimming took off 1 base at V and 4 bases at J, with 8 bases between the two ends. The CDR3 totals 14 residues. Germline lookup yields CDR1 SGHDN and CDR2 FVKESK. The chain's CDR3 is CASSQVAGYNEQFF. CDR3 DNA: TGTGCCAGCAGCCAAGTTGCGGGATACAATGAGCAGTTCTTC.

This chain uses TRBV6-5 with TRBJ2-3; D ambiguous. The germline V and J ends were trimmed by 0 bases and 2 bases, with 6 bases remaining between them. This CDR3 region has 14 residues. Germline V gives CDR1 MNHEY, CDR2 SVGAGI. This CDR3 reads CASSYSWNTDTQYF. CDR3 DNA sequence: TGTGCCAGCAGTTACTCGTGGAACACAGATACGCAGTATTTT.

The chain couples TRBV10-2 to TRBJ2-3; TRBD2 matches 12 bases. V lost 9 bases to trimming and J lost 6 bases; unmatched junction nucleotides: 4. CDR1 is WSHSY, CDR2 SAAADI, per germline. The CDR3 length is 13 residues. CDR3 sequence: CASGLAGSDTQYF. The CDR3 DNA sequence: TGCGCCAGTGGACTAGCGGGGTCGGATACGCAGTATTTT.

J is TRBJ1-5 and V is TRBV2, with 7 bases that match TRBD1. CDR3 length: 14 residues. From germline, CDR1 is SNHLY and CDR2 FYNNEI. The V segment lost 10 bases and the J segment 5 bases; nucleotides outside the gene matches: 11. CDR3 DNA sequence: TGTGCCATCCAACAGGGGAGTGAGGATCAGCCCCAGCATTTT. Its protein product is CAIQQGSEDQPQHF.

This clonotype was counted only a few times. The chain links TRBV6-2 or TRBV6-3 to TRBJ2-5; D possibly corresponds to TRBD1 (5 bases). The germline V gene encodes CDR1 MNHEY and CDR2 SVGEGT. The V end lost 6 bases, the J end lost 7 bases, and 15 bases lay between the germline ends. The CDR3 extends over 13 amino acids. The CDR3 protein is CASRDMVVPTQYF. CDR3 coding DNA: TGTGCCAGCAGGGACATGGTCGTTCCGACCCAGTACTTC.

The sample holds many counts of this clonotype. V is TRBV12-3 or TRBV12-4 and J is TRBJ2-1, with no clear D. The V end was cut by 5 bases, the J end by 7 bases, with 9 bases between. This CDR3 is 12 amino acids long. CDR3 region: CASSAPRNEQFF. The CDR3 DNA reads TGTGCCAGCAGTGCCCCGAGGAATGAGCAGTTCTTC.

CDR3: CATSDRRDTKETQYF. CDR3 DNA sequence: TGTGCCACCAGTGATCGCCGGGACACCAAAGAGACCCAGTACTTC. V usage is TRBV24-1 and J usage is TRBJ2-5; a possible D gene is TRBD1 (6 bases). Trimming removed 3 bases from V and 3 bases from J, with 13 bases in between. The CDR3 consists of 15 residues. Germline CDR1 reads KGHDR; CDR2 reads SFDVKD.

This clonotype was detected many times. This rearrangement joins TRBV20-1 to TRBJ2-5; possible D gene TRBD1, 6 bases. V was pared by 3 bases and J by 1 base, with 15 bases between. In germline, CDR1 is DFQATT, CDR2 SNEGSKA (reference sequence). This CDR3 is 15 amino acids long. The CDR3 spells CSASVDSNTQETQYF. CDR3 sequence (DNA): TGCAGTGCTAGTGTGGACAGTAACACCCAAGAGACCCAGTACTTC.

This clonotype has at least ten counts. This rearrangement joins TRBV27 to TRBJ2-7; D uncertain. With 0 bases removed from V and 7 bases from J, the gap between germline ends came to 10 bases. The V gene's germline CDR1 is MNHEY and CDR2 SMNVEV (reference sequence). The length of the CDR3 is 13 residues. The CDR3 sequence: CASSLSPYGEQYF. CDR3 coding DNA: TGTGCCAGCAGTTTATCCCCCTATGGTGAGCAGTACTTC.

This clonotype was counted between two and nine times. This chain connects TRBV20-1 to TRBJ1-5, with 7 bases lining up with TRBD1. The CDR3 sequence is 16 residues long. Germline V CDR1 and CDR2: DFQATT, SNEGSKA (reference sequence). J lost 0 bases, V lost 5 bases, and 10 bases had no gene match. The CDR3 DNA reads as TGCAGTGCTCCTACTAAGGGGGCGGATAGCAATCAGCCCCAGCATTTT. Its protein product is CSAPTKGADSNQPQHF.

This clonotype was counted a few times. The V call is TRBV20-1, the J call TRBJ1-1; D may be TRBD1 (6 bases). The germline V gene has CDR1 DFQATT and CDR2 SNEGSKA (reference sequence). The germline V and J ends were trimmed by 5 bases and 4 bases, with 14 bases remaining between them. This CDR3 has 13 residues. The chain's CDR3 is CSAEPDSPTEAFF. In DNA form, the CDR3 reads TGCAGTGCTGAGCCGGACAGCCCCACTGAAGCTTTCTTT.

V gene TRBV5-1 combines with J gene TRBJ2-3; 10 bases line up with TRBD2. Trimming took 4 bases from V and 1 from J; bases not matched to a gene: 0. Looked up from germline, CDR1 is SGHRS and CDR2 is YFSETQ. The length of the CDR3 is 14 residues. The CDR3 DNA reads TGCGCCAGCAGCACTAGCGGGGGCACAGATACGCAGTATTTT. This encodes CASSTSGGTDTQYF.

This clonotype was counted a few times. The chain recombines TRBV5-1 with TRBJ1-1; D gene ambiguous. The CDR3 runs 15 residues. The germline V gene has CDR1 SGHRS and CDR2 YFSETQ. V was shortened by 0 bases and J by 1 base, with 10 bases between the two germline ends. The CDR3 loop is CASSLDARANTEAFF. The CDR3 DNA reads as TGCGCCAGCAGCTTGGACGCCAGAGCGAACACTGAAGCTTTCTTT.

The genes are TRBV15 and TRBJ2-3; 8 bases are shared with TRBD2. The CDR3 runs 14 residues. Germline V gene lookup returns CDR1 LNHNV and CDR2 YYDKDF (reference sequence). V lost 8 bases, J lost 4 bases, and 8 bases stayed unmatched. The CDR3 reads CATGLAQWADTQYF. CDR3 coding DNA: TGTGCCACCGGACTAGCTCAGTGGGCAGATACGCAGTATTTT.

This clonotype came up many times. This chain joins TRBV9 and TRBJ2-1; D gene ambiguous. The CDR3 totals 12 residues. The V and J ends lost 0 bases and 8 bases respectively, with 6 bases between them. Germline V gene lookup returns CDR1 SGDLS and CDR2 YYNGEE. As DNA, the CDR3 is TGTGCCAGCAGCGTAGTAGCCCATGAGCAGTTCTTC. Its protein product is CASSVVAHEQFF.

This clonotype was counted a few times. This chain links TRBV20-1 with TRBJ2-7, with 9 bases fitting TRBD2. V trimming: 3 bases; J trimming: 5 bases; junction bases outside the gene matches: 17. The germline V gene has CDR1 DFQATT and CDR2 SNEGSKA (reference sequence). This CDR3 region has 17 residues. The CDR3 is CSASYRGGGAGGNEQYF. The CDR3 DNA follows: TGCAGTGCTAGTTACAGGGGAGGTGGAGCGGGAGGAAACGAGCAGTACTTC.

The rearrangement joins TRBV5-5 to TRBJ1-2; no clear D gene. Trimming took 0 bases from V and 12 from J, leaving 9 bases between them. From germline, CDR1 is SGHKS and CDR2 YYEKEE (reference sequence). There are 11 residues in the CDR3. CDR3 sequence (DNA): TGTGCCAGCAGCTTGGCGAAGGAGGACACCTTC. Its protein is CASSLAKEDTF.

The chain recombines TRBV20-1 with TRBJ2-7; D call uncertain. This CDR3 has 12 amino acids. Germline lookup yields CDR1 DFQATT and CDR2 SNEGSKA (reference sequence). The V end was cut by 3 bases, the J end by 2 bases, with 8 bases between. CDR3 DNA: TGCAGTGCTAGGAGACGTACCTACGAGCAGTACTTC. Its protein is CSARRRTYEQYF.

This chain connects TRBV5-1 to TRBJ1-2; 10 bases align to TRBD1. This CDR3 has 14 amino acids. The trim removed 4 bases at V and 4 bases at J, leaving 4 bases unmatched. In germline, CDR1 is SGHRS, CDR2 YFSETQ. CDR3 nucleotides: TGCGCCAGCAGCCCGACAGGGGGCAGCTATGGCTACACCTTC. Encoded protein: CASSPTGGSYGYTF.

This rearrangement joins TRBV3-1 to TRBJ1-5; 9 bases agree with TRBD1. Trimming removed 1 base from V and 5 bases from J; junction bases left unmatched: 3. The V gene's germline CDR1 is LGHDT and CDR2 YNNKEL (reference sequence). CDR3 length: 15 amino acids. CDR3 coding DNA: TGTGCCAGCAGCCAAGGGGGACAGGGTGATCAGCCCCAGCATTTT. It specifies CASSQGGQGDQPQHF.

The rearrangement uses TRBV6-2 or TRBV6-3 and TRBJ1-1; no reliable D call. The CDR3 contains 13 residues. V lost 8 bases and J lost 7, with 17 bases in between. Germline assignment: CDR1 MNHEY and CDR2 SVGEGT. The CDR3 DNA sequence: TGTGCCAGCTCATCCTCCTTATTCTTTGAAGCTTTCTTT. This sequence encodes CASSSSLFFEAFF.

The J gene is TRBJ2-1, the V gene TRBV12-3 or TRBV12-4, with a weak D call TRBD2 (7 bases). The CDR3 runs to 13 residues. With 5 bases removed from V and 12 bases from J, the gap between germline ends came to 17 bases. The CDR3 bases are TGTGCCAGCAGTAAGGGGGAGGGCAGGGGGCAGTTCTTC. Translating it yields CASSKGEGRGQFF.

This clonotype has at least ten counts. The rearrangement uses TRBV7-2 and TRBJ2-1; 11 nucleotides align to TRBD2. Germline V gene sequence: CDR1 SGHTA, CDR2 FQGNSA. With 3 bases clipped from V and 7 bases from J, the junction kept 5 bases outside the gene matches. The CDR3 is made up of 15 amino acids. Here the CDR3 reads CASSLLAGGRNEQFF. In DNA form, the CDR3 reads TGTGCCAGCAGCTTGCTAGCGGGAGGACGGAATGAGCAGTTCTTC.